Listed here is a single T cell receptor (beta chain). Its cognate antigen is unknown. A much larger clone lies a single base off, so this may be a read error. Three rounds of nested PCR, following a modified ARM-PCR protocol, produced the TCRbeta library. MiXCR, run by TCRdb on the multiplex PCR reads, gives a single entry per CDR3 protein. Here the sample spans about 110,000 distinct CDR3 sequences, about 63% being singletons. There are 13 residues in the CDR3. Germline V gene data show CDR1 as SEHNR and CDR2 as FQNEAQ (reference sequence). The data belong to a study of tumor and adjacent non-tumor tissue in lung cancer. Study-level information: The cohort had under 15 adenocarcinoma, a couple of squamous cell and 1 small cell patients. The patients, 10 to 11 men and 5 women, were roughly 30 to 80 with stage I to III disease. Whole-study results and caveats: Higher tumor TCR diversity was associated with shorter survival. In normal lung, the top 100 clones were significantly more dominant than in tumor.

This sample's RNA came from whole unsorted tissue. The normal lung tissue was taken more than 3 cm from the tumor edge. The sequenced sample was distant non-tumor lung tissue. The chain recombines TRBV7-9 with TRBJ2-5; possible D gene TRBD1, 7 bases. The clonotype comes from a man aged 60 to 69 with non-small cell lung cancer. This CDR3 reads CACRRGPQETQYF. DNA of the CDR3: TGTGCCTGCAGGAGGGGGCCACAAGAGACCCAGTACTTC.